This T cell receptor (beta chain) was obtained from a study of PD-L1 blockade in urothelial cancer. The CDR3 runs 13 residues. CDR1 and CDR2 (germline): SQVTM, ANQGSEA. V was clipped by 6 bases and J by 1 base, with 12 bases between them. Patient disease was locally advanced or metastatic urothelial carcinoma. Clones were sequenced by immunoSEQ multiplex PCR, and TCRdb holds only the in-frame ones, with some missing. The sample records some 84,000 clones, roughly 82% being singletons. This receptor was obtained from a man in his 70s with urothelial cancer. The V call is TRBV29-1, the J call TRBJ1-1; D is ambiguous. This specimen was PBMCs, taken around atezolizumab (anti-PD-L1) treatment. The CDR3 region is CSVRRDQNTEAFF. CDR3 coding DNA: TGCAGCGTAAGGAGGGATCAGAACACTGAAGCTTTCTTT.